This T cell receptor (beta chain) was documented in a study of CD8 T cell repertoires and HIV-1 epitope variants. CDR3 length: 12 amino acids. CDR1 is MDHEN, CDR2 SYDVKM, per germline. Trimming pared 5 bases from V and 4 bases from J, leaving 9 bases between. Here immunoSEQ multiplex PCR was the method, and the copy in TCRdb shows in-frame clones only, minus some. Of some 6,500 clones listed, around two thirds were seen once; the top ten hold 35% to 55%. A word on this clone: Its antigen is not known.

Sequencing was done on a sample of cultured CD8+ T cells derived from PBMCs. This receptor was identified in a male donor with HIV. The chain employs TRBV28 and TRBJ2-7, with D maybe TRBD2 (5 bases). CDR3 loop: CASSLSGYEQYF. The DNA for the CDR3 is TGTGCCAGCAGTCTCTCGGGATACGAGCAGTACTTC.